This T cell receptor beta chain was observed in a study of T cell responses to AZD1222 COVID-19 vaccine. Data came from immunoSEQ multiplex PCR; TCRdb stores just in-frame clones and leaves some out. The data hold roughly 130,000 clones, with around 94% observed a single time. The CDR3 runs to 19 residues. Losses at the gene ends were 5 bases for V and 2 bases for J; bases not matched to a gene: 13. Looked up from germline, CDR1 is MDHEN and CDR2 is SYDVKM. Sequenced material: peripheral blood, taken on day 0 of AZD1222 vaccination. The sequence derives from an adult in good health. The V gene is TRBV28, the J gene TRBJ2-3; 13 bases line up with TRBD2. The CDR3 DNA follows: TGTGCCAGCAGTCCATTAACTACCGGGACTAGCGGGAACACAGATACGCAGTATTTT. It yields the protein CASSPLTTGTSGNTDTQYF.